This T cell receptor beta chain was recorded in a study of shared T cell receptors in the human thymus. Trimming left V 2 bases short and J 6 bases short, with 8 bases between. CDR3 size: 13 residues. Germline V gives CDR1 MNHEY, CDR2 SVGAGI. Measured with immunoSEQ multiplex PCR; TCRdb has only the in-frame clones, and not every one. The sample includes about 380,000 clones, approximately 95% seen only once; the top ten take 0.015% to 0.02%. V usage is TRBV6-5 and J usage is TRBJ2-1, with D tentatively TRBD1 (6 bases). This receptor was obtained from a human donor. Sequencing input: thymocytes. The CDR3: CASSYPQGNEQFF. The CDR3 bases are TGTGCCAGCAGTTACCCACAGGGCAATGAGCAGTTCTTC.